Given below is one T cell receptor beta chain in context. Its antigen is unknown. Libraries were prepared by immunoSEQ multiplex PCR; TCRdb keeps only in-frame clonotypes and omits some of them. The table shows 70,000 to 85,000 clones, with over 80% occurring only once. Germline CDR1 and CDR2: ENHRY and SYGVKD. The CDR3 runs to 15 residues. V lost 4 bases and J lost 4; bases outside the gene matches: 5. This entry is derived from a study of T cell responses to AZD1222 COVID-19 vaccine. Notes on the study in general: Following two doses of AZD1222, Spike-specific TCR breadth and depth rose.

The genes are TRBV10-3 and TRBJ2-1, with 9 bases that match TRBD1. The sequence came from an adult in good health. Material: peripheral blood, obtained on day 0 of AZD1222 vaccination. The DNA of the CDR3 is TGTGCCATCAGTGTTCGACAGGGGGTGTACAATGAGCAGTTCTTC. Encoded protein: CAISVRQGVYNEQFF.